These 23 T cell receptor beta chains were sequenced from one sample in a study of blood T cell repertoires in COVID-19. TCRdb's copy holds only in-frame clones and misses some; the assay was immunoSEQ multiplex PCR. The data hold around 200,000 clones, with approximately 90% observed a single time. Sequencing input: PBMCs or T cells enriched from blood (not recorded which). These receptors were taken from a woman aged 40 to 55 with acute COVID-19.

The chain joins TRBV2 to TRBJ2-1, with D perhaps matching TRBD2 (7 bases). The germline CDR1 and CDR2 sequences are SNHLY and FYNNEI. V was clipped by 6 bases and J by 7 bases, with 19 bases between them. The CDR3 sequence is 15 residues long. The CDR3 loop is CASSPGAGAGNEQFF. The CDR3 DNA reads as TGTGCCAGCAGCCCGGGGGCGGGGGCGGGTAATGAGCAGTTCTTC.

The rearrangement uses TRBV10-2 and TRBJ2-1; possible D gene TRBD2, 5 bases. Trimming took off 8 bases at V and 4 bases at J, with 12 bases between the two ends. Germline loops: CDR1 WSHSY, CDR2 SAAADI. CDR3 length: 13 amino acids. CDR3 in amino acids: CASWTGNYNEQFF. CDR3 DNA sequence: TGCGCCAGCTGGACTGGAAATTACAATGAGCAGTTCTTC.

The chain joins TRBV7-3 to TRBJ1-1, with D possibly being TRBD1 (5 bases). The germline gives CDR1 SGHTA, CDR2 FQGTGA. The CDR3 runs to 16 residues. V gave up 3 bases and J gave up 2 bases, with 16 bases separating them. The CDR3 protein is CASSLKVGQGNTEAFF. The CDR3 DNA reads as TGTGCCAGCAGCTTGAAGGTCGGGCAGGGAAACACTGAAGCTTTCTTT. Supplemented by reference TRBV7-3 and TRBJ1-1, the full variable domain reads GAGVSQTPSNKVTEKGKYVELRCDPISGHTALYWYRQSLGQGPEFLIYFQGTGAADDSGLPNDRFFAVRPEGSVSTLKIQRTERGDSAVYLCASSLKVGQGNTEAFFGQGTRLTVV.

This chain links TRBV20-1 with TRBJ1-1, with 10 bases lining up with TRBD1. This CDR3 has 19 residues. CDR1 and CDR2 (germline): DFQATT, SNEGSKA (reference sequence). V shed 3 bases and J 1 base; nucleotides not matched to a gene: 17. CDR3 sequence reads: CSASPLGSDRGVKNTEAFF. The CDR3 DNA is TGCAGTGCTAGTCCCCTGGGTTCGGACAGGGGGGTTAAGAACACTGAAGCTTTCTTT.

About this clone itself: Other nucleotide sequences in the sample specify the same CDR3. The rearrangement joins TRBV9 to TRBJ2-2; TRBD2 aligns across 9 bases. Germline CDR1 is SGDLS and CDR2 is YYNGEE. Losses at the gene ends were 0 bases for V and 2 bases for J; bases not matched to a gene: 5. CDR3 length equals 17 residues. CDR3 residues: CASSVASGGLNTGELFF. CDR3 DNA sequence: TGTGCCAGCAGCGTAGCCAGCGGGGGGCTCAACACCGGGGAGCTGTTTTTT.

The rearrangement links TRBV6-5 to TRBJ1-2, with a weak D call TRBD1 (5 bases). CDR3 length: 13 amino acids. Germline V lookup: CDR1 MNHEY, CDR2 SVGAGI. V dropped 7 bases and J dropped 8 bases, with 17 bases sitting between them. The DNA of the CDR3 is TGTGCCAGCATGGGCAGGGCTTTGGGGGGCTACACCTTC. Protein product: CASMGRALGGYTF.

CDR3 in amino acids: CASSLERSTDTQYF. The DNA for the CDR3 is TGCGCCAGCAGCTTGGAGCGGAGCACAGATACGCAGTATTTT. This chain links TRBV5-1 with TRBJ2-3, with a tentative D call TRBD2 (5 bases). This CDR3 is built from 14 residues. Between the trimmed V and J ends, which lost 0 bases and 0 bases, there was a span of 5 bases. CDR1 and CDR2 from the germline V gene are SGHRS and YFSETQ.

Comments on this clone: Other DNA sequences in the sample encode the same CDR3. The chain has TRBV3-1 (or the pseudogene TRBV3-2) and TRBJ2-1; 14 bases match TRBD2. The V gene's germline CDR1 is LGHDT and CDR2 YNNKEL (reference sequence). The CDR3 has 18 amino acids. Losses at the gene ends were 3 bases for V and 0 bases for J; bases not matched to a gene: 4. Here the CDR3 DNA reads TGTGCCAGCAGCCACGGACTAGCGGGGGGCCCCTCCTACAATGAGCAGTTCTTC. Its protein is CASSHGLAGGPSYNEQFF.

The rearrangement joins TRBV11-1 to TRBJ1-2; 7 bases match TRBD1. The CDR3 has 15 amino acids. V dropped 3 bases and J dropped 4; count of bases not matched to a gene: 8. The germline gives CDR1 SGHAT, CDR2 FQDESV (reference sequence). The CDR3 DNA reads TGTGCCAGCAGCTTGGGGAGGACAGGTTCCTATGGCTACACCTTC. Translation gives CASSLGRTGSYGYTF.

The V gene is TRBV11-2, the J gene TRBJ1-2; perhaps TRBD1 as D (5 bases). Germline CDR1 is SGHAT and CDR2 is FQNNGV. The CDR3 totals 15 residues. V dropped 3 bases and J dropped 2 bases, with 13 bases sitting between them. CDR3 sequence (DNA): TGTGCCAGCAGCTTGGGGCCCCCAGGCAACTATGGCTACACCTTC. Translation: CASSLGPPGNYGYTF.

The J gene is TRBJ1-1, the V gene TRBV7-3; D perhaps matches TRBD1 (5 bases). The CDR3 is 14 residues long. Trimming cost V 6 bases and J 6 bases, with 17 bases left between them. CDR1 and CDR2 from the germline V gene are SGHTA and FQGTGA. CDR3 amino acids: CASRRGRGGSEAFF. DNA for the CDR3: TGTGCCAGCAGGAGAGGGAGGGGTGGTTCTGAAGCTTTCTTT.

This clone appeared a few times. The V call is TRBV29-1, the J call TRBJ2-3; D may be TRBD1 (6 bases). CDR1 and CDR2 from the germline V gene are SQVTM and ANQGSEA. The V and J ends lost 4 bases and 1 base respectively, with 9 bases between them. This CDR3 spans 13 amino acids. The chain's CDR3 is CSVAGAGTDTQYF. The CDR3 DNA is TGCAGCGTTGCAGGGGCCGGCACAGATACGCAGTATTTT.

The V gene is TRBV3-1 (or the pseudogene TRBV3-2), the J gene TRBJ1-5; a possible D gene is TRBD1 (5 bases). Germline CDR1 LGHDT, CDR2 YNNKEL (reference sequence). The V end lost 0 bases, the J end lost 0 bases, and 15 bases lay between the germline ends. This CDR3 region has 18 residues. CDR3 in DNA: TGTGCCAGCAGCCAAGATCTGGAGGGGCCAGATAGCAATCAGCCCCAGCATTTT. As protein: CASSQDLEGPDSNQPQHF.

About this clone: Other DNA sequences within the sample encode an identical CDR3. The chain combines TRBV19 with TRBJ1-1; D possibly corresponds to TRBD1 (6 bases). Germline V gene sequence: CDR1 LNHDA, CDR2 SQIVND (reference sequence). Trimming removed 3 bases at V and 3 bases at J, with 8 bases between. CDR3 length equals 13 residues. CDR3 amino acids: CASSITGYTEAFF. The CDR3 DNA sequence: TGTGCCAGTAGTATCACAGGGTACACTGAAGCTTTCTTT.

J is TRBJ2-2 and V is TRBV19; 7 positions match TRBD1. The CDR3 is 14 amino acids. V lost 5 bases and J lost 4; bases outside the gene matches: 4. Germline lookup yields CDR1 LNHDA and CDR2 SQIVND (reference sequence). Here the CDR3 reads CASSLGQTTGELFF. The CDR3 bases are TGTGCCAGTAGTTTGGGACAGACCACCGGGGAGCTGTTTTTT.

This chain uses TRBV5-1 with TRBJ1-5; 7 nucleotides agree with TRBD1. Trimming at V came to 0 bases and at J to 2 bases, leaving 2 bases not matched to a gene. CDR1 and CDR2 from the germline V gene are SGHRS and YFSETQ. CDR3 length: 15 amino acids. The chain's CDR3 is CASSLEGAGNQPQHF. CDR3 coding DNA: TGCGCCAGCAGCTTGGAGGGGGCCGGCAATCAGCCCCAGCATTTT.

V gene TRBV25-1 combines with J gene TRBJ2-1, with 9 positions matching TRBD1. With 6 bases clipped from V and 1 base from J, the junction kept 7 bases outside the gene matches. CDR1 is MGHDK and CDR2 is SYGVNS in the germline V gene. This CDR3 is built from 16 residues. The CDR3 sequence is CASRKTGGSSYNEQFF. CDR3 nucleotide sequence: TGTGCCAGCAGGAAGACAGGGGGGTCATCCTACAATGAGCAGTTCTTC.

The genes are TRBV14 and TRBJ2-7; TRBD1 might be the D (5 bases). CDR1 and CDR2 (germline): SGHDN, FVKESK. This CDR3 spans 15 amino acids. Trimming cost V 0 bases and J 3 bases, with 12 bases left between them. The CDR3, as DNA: TGTGCCAGCAGCCAAGATAGAACAGGAGACTACGAGCAGTACGTC. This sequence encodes CASSQDRTGDYEQYV.

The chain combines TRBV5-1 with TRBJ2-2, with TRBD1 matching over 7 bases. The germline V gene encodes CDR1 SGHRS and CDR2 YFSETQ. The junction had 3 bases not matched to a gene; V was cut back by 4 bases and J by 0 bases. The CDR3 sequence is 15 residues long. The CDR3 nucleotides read TGCGCCAGCAGCCATGACAGGGCGAACACCGGGGAGCTGTTTTTT. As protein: CASSHDRANTGELFF.

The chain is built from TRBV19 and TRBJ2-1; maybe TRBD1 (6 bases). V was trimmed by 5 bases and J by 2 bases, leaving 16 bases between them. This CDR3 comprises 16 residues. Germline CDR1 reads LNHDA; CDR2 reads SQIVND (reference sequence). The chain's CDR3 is CASSLTPQGTYNEQFF. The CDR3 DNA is TGTGCCAGTAGTCTCACCCCACAGGGAACCTACAATGAGCAGTTCTTC.

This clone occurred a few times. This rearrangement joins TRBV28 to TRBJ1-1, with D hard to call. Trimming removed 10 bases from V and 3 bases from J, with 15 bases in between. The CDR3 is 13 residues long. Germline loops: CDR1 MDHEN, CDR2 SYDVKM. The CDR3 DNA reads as TGTGCCATCAGCTTGGAGTTCGACACTGAAGCTTTCTTT. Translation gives CAISLEFDTEAFF.

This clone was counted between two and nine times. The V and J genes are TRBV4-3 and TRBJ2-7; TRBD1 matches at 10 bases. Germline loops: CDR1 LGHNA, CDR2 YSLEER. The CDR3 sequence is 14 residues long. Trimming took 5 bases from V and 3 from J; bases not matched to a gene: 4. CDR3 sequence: CASSGGTGDYEQYF. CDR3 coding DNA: TGCGCCAGCAGCGGAGGGACAGGGGACTACGAGCAGTACTTC.

CDR3 DNA: TGTGCCAGCTCACGTGAGCGGGGGAACACCGGGGAGCTGTTTTTT. It specifies CASSRERGNTGELFF. This chain joins TRBV18 and TRBJ2-2; 7 bases line up with TRBD2. The CDR3 runs to 15 residues. V dropped 4 bases and J dropped 1; count of bases not matched to a gene: 3. Germline CDR1 reads KGHSH; CDR2 reads LQKENI.